Included here is one TCR beta chain sequence, with context. This sample stems from a study of cytomegalovirus exposure and HLA in healthy donors. Use of 60 Vbeta and 13 Jbeta primers characterized the PCR. Measured with immunoSEQ multiplex PCR; TCRdb has only the in-frame clones, and not every one. The sample includes just over 95,000 clones, approximately 77% of them seen just once. The germline V gene has CDR1 SGHAT and CDR2 FQNNGV. V lost 0 bases, J lost 2 bases, and 7 bases lay in between. CDR3 length: 15 amino acids. The chain has TRBV11-2 and TRBJ1-4; D call uncertain. Sample: PBMCs. This clonotype was sampled from a woman in her thirties or forties in good health and CMV-seronegative. This chain's CDR3 is CASSLDRRTNEKLFF. The CDR3 bases are TGTGCCAGCAGCTTAGATCGGAGGACTAATGAAAAACTGTTTTTT.